These 22 T cell receptor beta chains came from one sample sequenced in a study of a mutant IDH1 vaccine in newly diagnosed glioma (dated by TCRdb to about 2021). Reading the label with the study, this specimen's time point is: baseline, week 1 (first vaccination visit). This specimen's treatment or condition label, per the study, means: pre-vaccination baseline after standard-of-care therapy. Libraries were constructed by the immunoSEQ multiplex PCR assay. TCRdb retrieved this table from immuneACCESS and kept in-frame rearrangements only. Not all clones are present; in checked studies, unresolved V genes account for under half, and no reason is known for the remainder. In this sample the table shows approximately 100,000 clones, roughly 89% of which occur a single time. Roughly 0.61% of the sample belongs to the ten largest clones. This material consisted of PBMCs, taken from a glioma patient treated with radiotherapy, temozolomide or both. The receptors were gathered from a woman aged 50 to 60 with glioma.

This clone was observed a single time. The chain has TRBV11-2 and TRBJ1-5; tentative D call: TRBD1 (5 bases). The CDR3 has 15 amino acids. Germline V CDR1 and CDR2: SGHAT, FQNNGV. Trimming removed 2 bases at V and 5 bases at J, with 13 bases between. The CDR3 DNA reads as TGTGCCAGCAGCTTACTTGTGGGGGGGGATCAGCCCCAGCATTTT. Encoded protein: CASSLLVGGDQPQHF.

V usage is TRBV7-9 and J usage is TRBJ1-1; D not certain. V shed 7 bases and J shed 2 bases, with 14 bases lying between them. The CDR3 extends over 14 amino acids. The germline V gene has CDR1 SEHNR and CDR2 FQNEAQ (reference sequence). The CDR3 is CASIQGWGNTEAFF. The CDR3 bases are TGTGCCAGCATCCAAGGGTGGGGAAACACTGAAGCTTTCTTT.

The genes are TRBV7-3 and TRBJ2-6; D remains ambiguous. The CDR3 runs to 14 residues. Germline V gene data show CDR1 as SGHTA and CDR2 as FQGTGA. V lost 0 bases to trimming and J lost 3 bases, with 3 bases between them. The CDR3 DNA is TGTGCCAGCAGCTTAACGGGTGGGGCCAACGTCCTGACTTTC. Protein: CASSLTGGANVLTF.

This clone was recorded only once. The V call is TRBV18, the J call TRBJ2-1; 8 bases align to TRBD2. The germline CDR1 and CDR2 sequences are KGHSH and LQKENI. V lost 0 bases and J lost 0; bases outside the gene matches: 4. CDR3 length: 17 residues. In DNA, the CDR3 is TGTGCCAGCTCACCACCGGGTCTAGCGGGCTCCTACAATGAGCAGTTCTTC. This translates into CASSPPGLAGSYNEQFF. The full variable domain, in which reference TRBV18 and TRBJ2-1 provide the parts outside the CDR3, is NAGVMQNPRHLVRRRGQEARLRCSPMKGHSHVYWYRQLPEEGLKFMVYLQKENIIDESGMPKERFSAEFPKEGPSILRIQQVVRGDSAAYFCASSPPGLAGSYNEQFFGPGTRLTVL.

The J gene is TRBJ1-1, the V gene TRBV5-4; D may be TRBD1 (5 bases). Germline V gene data show CDR1 as SGHNT and CDR2 as YYREEE (reference sequence). The CDR3 totals 14 residues. V was clipped by 5 bases and J by 5 bases, with 16 bases between them. This CDR3 is CASSLPGRETEAFF. The CDR3 nucleotides read TGTGCCAGCAGTCTACCAGGGAGGGAGACTGAAGCTTTCTTT. The full variable domain, completed using reference TRBV5-4 and TRBJ1-1, is ETGVTQSPTHLIKTRGQQVTLRCSSQSGHNTVSWYQQALGQGPQFIFQYYREEENGRGNFPPRFSGLQFPNYSSELNVNALELDDSALYLCASSLPGRETEAFFGQGTRLTVV.

This chain links TRBV6-1 with TRBJ1-2, with D uncertain. Trimming cost V 1 base and J 4 bases, with 10 bases left between them. The CDR3 length is 14 residues. Germline V gives CDR1 MNHNS, CDR2 SASEGT. CDR3 sequence reads: CASSEEWTVYGYTF. The DNA of the CDR3 is TGTGCCAGCAGTGAAGAATGGACGGTCTATGGCTACACCTTC.

The rearrangement links TRBV5-1 to TRBJ2-7, with 7 nucleotides matching TRBD1. V lost 5 bases and J lost 6; bases outside the gene matches: 5. The length of the CDR3 is 12 residues. Germline CDR1 reads SGHRS; CDR2 reads YFSETQ. The CDR3 region is CASSWDSAEQYF. The CDR3 nucleotides read TGCGCCAGCAGTTGGGACAGTGCCGAGCAGTACTTC. Based on the CDR3 plus reference TRBV5-1 and TRBJ2-7, the full variable domain is KAGVTQTPRYLIKTRGQQVTLSCSPISGHRSVSWYQQTPGQGLQFLFEYFSETQRNKGNFPGRFSGRQFSNSRSEMNVSTLELGDSALYLCASSWDSAEQYFGPGTRLTVT.

The sample holds a few counts of this clone. The rearrangement links TRBV29-1 to TRBJ1-2; D may be TRBD1 (6 bases). Trimming took off 5 bases at V and 4 bases at J, with 11 bases between the two ends. The CDR3 runs to 12 residues. Germline lookup yields CDR1 SQVTM and CDR2 ANQGSEA. The CDR3 DNA sequence: TGCAGCGTTCCACAGGGAATCTATGGCTACACCTTC. Amino acid sequence: CSVPQGIYGYTF.

The J gene is TRBJ2-7, the V gene TRBV30, with 8 bases matching TRBD2. The CDR3 extends over 15 amino acids. V shed 0 bases, J shed 0 bases, and the junction held 4 bases outside the gene matches. From germline, CDR1 is GTSNPN and CDR2 SVGIG (reference sequence). CDR3 sequence: CAWSVASGSSYEQYF. In nucleotides, the CDR3 is TGTGCCTGGAGTGTCGCTAGCGGGTCCTCCTACGAGCAGTACTTC. Full variable domain (rest looked up from reference TRBV30 and TRBJ2-7): SQTIHQWPATLVQPVGSPLSLECTVEGTSNPNLYWYRQAAGRGLQLLFYSVGIGQISSEVPQNLSASRPQDRQFILSSKKLLLSDSGFYLCAWSVASGSSYEQYFGPGTRLTVT.

This clone has a single count. The chain couples TRBV7-3 to TRBJ2-7; 10 nucleotides agree with TRBD2. V shed 4 bases, J shed 1 base, and the junction held 13 bases outside the gene matches. The CDR3 length is 18 residues. Per germline, CDR1 SGHTA and CDR2 FQGTGA. CDR3 amino acids: CASSSGTVGLAVSYEQYF. Written as DNA, the CDR3 is TGTGCCAGCAGCTCTGGGACAGTCGGACTAGCGGTATCCTACGAGCAGTACTTC.

CDR3 protein: CASSLEGSQPQHF. The CDR3 nucleotides read TGCGCCAGCAGCTTGGAAGGGTCTCAGCCCCAGCATTTT. The J gene is TRBJ1-5, the V gene TRBV5-1; D is uncertain. The V gene lost 0 bases and the J gene lost 6 bases, with 7 bases spanning the gap. This CDR3 contains 13 residues. Germline assignment: CDR1 SGHRS and CDR2 YFSETQ.

About this clone: Other nucleotide sequences in the sample specify the same CDR3. The chain has TRBV7-3 and TRBJ2-1; 7 bases are a match to TRBD2. From germline, CDR1 is SGHTA and CDR2 FQGTGA. The CDR3 extends over 14 amino acids. Germline trimming cut 5 bases from V and 0 bases from J; bases unmatched to any gene: 1. The CDR3 coding sequence is TGTGCCAGCAGCCCTAGCGGCTCCTACAATGAGCAGTTCTTC. Its translation is CASSPSGSYNEQFF.

J is TRBJ2-7 and V is TRBV5-6; 7 nucleotides match TRBD2. Germline values: CDR1 SGHDT, CDR2 YYEEEE. The CDR3 is 13 amino acids. After removal of 2 bases from V and 5 bases from J, the junction contained 4 bases not matched to a gene. Here the CDR3 DNA reads TGTGCCAGCAGCTTTGGGGGGGATAACGAGCAGTACTTC. Translation gives CASSFGGDNEQYF.

J is TRBJ2-7 and V is TRBV7-9, with TRBD1 identical over 9 bases. The CDR3 length is 15 residues. The ends lost 4 bases at V and 1 base at J; junction bases unmatched: 5. CDR1 SEHNR and CDR2 FQNEAQ come from the germline V gene (reference sequence). CDR3 DNA sequence: TGTGCCAGCAGCTCCCGGGACAGGGCTTCCTACGAGCAGTACTTC. Amino acids: CASSSRDRASYEQYF. Drawing the rest from reference TRBV7-9 and TRBJ2-7, the complete variable domain is DTGVSQNPRHKITKRGQNVTFRCDPISEHNRLYWYRQTLGQGPEFLTYFQNEAQLEKSRLLSDRFSAERPKGSFSTLEIQRTEQGDSAMYLCASSSRDRASYEQYFGPGTRLTVT.

This rearrangement joins TRBV28 to TRBJ1-1, with TRBD1 as a possible D gene (6 bases). Trimming pared 1 base from V and 12 bases from J, leaving 15 bases between. CDR1 is MDHEN and CDR2 is SYDVKM in the germline V gene. This CDR3 has 13 amino acids. The CDR3 DNA reads TGTGCCAGCAGTTTATTCCCGGGGGGCAGGACTTTCTTT. Translating it yields CASSLFPGGRTFF.

The rearrangement joins TRBV6-5 to TRBJ1-2; D might be TRBD1 (5 bases). Germline values: CDR1 MNHEY, CDR2 SVGAGI. This CDR3 contains 13 residues. V lost 10 bases, J lost 6 bases, and 18 bases lay in between. The CDR3 nucleotides are TGTGCCACCACAGAAAATGGGGGTGATGGCTACACCTTC. Encoded protein: CATTENGGDGYTF.

The chain employs TRBV30 and TRBJ2-6, with 10 nucleotides matching TRBD1. Germline CDR1 reads GTSNPN; CDR2 reads SVGIG (reference sequence). Trimming removed 4 bases from V and 2 bases from J; junction bases left unmatched: 14. The CDR3 length is 19 residues. The CDR3 here is CAWTGTGAEYNPGANVLTF. The DNA of the CDR3 is TGTGCCTGGACCGGGACAGGGGCTGAGTACAACCCTGGGGCCAACGTCCTGACTTTC.

The rearrangement uses TRBV25-1 and TRBJ2-5, with TRBD1 matching over 11 bases. V shed 3 bases, J shed 4 bases, and the junction held 4 bases outside the gene matches. There are 15 residues in the CDR3. Germline assignment: CDR1 MGHDK and CDR2 SYGVNS. The CDR3 DNA follows: TGTGCCAGCAGTGACACCGGGACAGGGGGAGAGACCCAGTACTTC. Translation gives CASSDTGTGGETQYF.

The V call is TRBV29-1, the J call TRBJ1-2, with 9 bases aligning to TRBD1. This CDR3 spans 13 amino acids. Germline V gene sequence: CDR1 SQVTM, CDR2 ANQGSEA. Losses at the gene ends were 5 bases for V and 8 bases for J; bases not matched to a gene: 9. The CDR3: CSVKRDRGDGYTF. The CDR3 DNA follows: TGCAGCGTTAAAAGAGACAGGGGGGACGGCTACACCTTC.

The V call is TRBV11-2, the J call TRBJ2-1, with TRBD1 as a possible D gene (6 bases). This CDR3 has 13 residues. Trimming took off 5 bases at V and 9 bases at J, with 14 bases between the two ends. Germline lookup yields CDR1 SGHAT and CDR2 FQNNGV. In DNA form, the CDR3 reads TGTGCCAGCAGCGCAGGGGACGAGGGTGAGCAGTTCTTC. It specifies CASSAGDEGEQFF. The entire variable domain, with the rest obtained from reference TRBV11-2 and TRBJ2-1, is as follows: EAGVAQSPRYKIIEKRQSVAFWCNPISGHATLYWYQQILGQGPKLLIQFQNNGVVDDSQLPKDRFSAERLKGVDSTLKIQPAKLEDSAVYLCASSAGDEGEQFFGPGTRLTVL.

V and J are TRBV12-5 and TRBJ1-1, with unresolved D. Trimming shortened V by 6 bases and J by 1 base, and 18 bases separated the two germline ends. The CDR3 sequence is 16 residues long. CDR1 and CDR2 from the germline V gene are LGHNT and FRNRAP. In nucleotides, the CDR3 is TGTGCTAGTGGCCCCTTGGAGCGACGGACGAACACTGAAGCTTTCTTT. The encoded protein is CASGPLERRTNTEAFF.

CDR3 loop: CASRGQFYEQYF. The CDR3 nucleotides are TGTGCCAGCAGGGGACAGTTCTACGAGCAGTACTTC. The chain links TRBV28 to TRBJ2-7; TRBD1 agrees at 7 bases. Trimming took 6 bases from V and 3 from J; bases not matched to a gene: 2. The CDR3 runs 12 residues. Germline V gene data show CDR1 as MDHEN and CDR2 as SYDVKM.